Each of the 7 T cell receptor beta chains below was sequenced from the same sample in a study of post-analysis software for immune sequencing data. Antigens for these TCRs are unknown. Findings and limits, study-wide: Relative to controls, patients had 4 or 5 TRBV segments at higher frequency, with TRBV5-6, TRBV5-1 and TRBV20-1 among these.

Unique molecular identifiers were present in the TCR beta cDNA libraries. TCRdb re-derived calls from the PCR reads in MiXCR, one entry per CDR3 protein. Of hundreds of thousands of distinct CDR3 sequences listed, approximately 57% are singletons. Sequencing input: blood. Receptor source: a girl between 5 and 17 years old with multiple sclerosis.

The chain employs TRBV25-1 and TRBJ1-1; no definite D call. V dropped 4 bases and J dropped 4 bases, with 10 bases sitting between them. The CDR3 loop spans 13 amino acids. Germline CDR1 reads MGHDK; CDR2 reads SYGVNS. DNA of the CDR3: TGTGCCAGCAGTGGATACAAGGGCACTGAAGCTTTCTTT. Translation gives CASSGYKGTEAFF.

The chain joins TRBV7-2 to TRBJ2-7; possibly TRBD2 for D (5 bases). V lost 2 bases to trimming and J lost 1 base, with 12 bases between them. In germline, CDR1 is SGHTA, CDR2 FQGNSA. The CDR3 has 15 amino acids. In DNA, the CDR3 is TGTGCCAGCAGCTTACTAGCACAGAGGTCCTACGAGCAGTACTTC. This translates into CASSLLAQRSYEQYF.

The chain joins TRBV20-1 to TRBJ2-1; 13 nucleotides line up with TRBD2. The CDR3 extends over 13 amino acids. Germline V lookup: CDR1 DFQATT, CDR2 SNEGSKA (reference sequence). Losses at the gene ends were 6 bases for V and 11 bases for J; bases not matched to a gene: 7. The CDR3 protein is CSAGLAGVGKQFF. Here the CDR3 DNA reads TGCAGTGCCGGACTAGCGGGAGTTGGTAAGCAGTTCTTC.

The chain carries TRBV11-2 and TRBJ1-1; D is unclear. V was cut by 1 base and J by 0 bases, with 9 bases left in between. The CDR3 runs 15 residues. Germline V lookup: CDR1 SGHAT, CDR2 FQNNGV. The CDR3 spells CASSLAAGMNTEAFF. The CDR3 DNA sequence: TGTGCCAGCAGCTTAGCGGCGGGGATGAACACTGAAGCTTTCTTT.

This clonotype was counted a few times. The chain uses TRBV5-1 and TRBJ1-2, with D unresolved. The germline V gene has CDR1 SGHRS and CDR2 YFSETQ. The CDR3 contains 13 residues. V dropped 6 bases and J dropped 2 bases, with 11 bases sitting between them. The CDR3 reads CASNTGYNYGYTF. CDR3 nucleotide sequence: TGCGCCAGCAATACCGGGTACAACTATGGCTACACCTTC.

J is TRBJ2-7 and V is TRBV12-3 or TRBV12-4; D is unresolved. Trimming cost V 2 bases and J 3 bases, with 5 bases left between them. The CDR3 covers 12 residues. CDR3 coding DNA: TGTGCCAGCAGTTTACAGTACTACGAGCAGTACTTC. Its protein product is CASSLQYYEQYF.

This clonotype was detected a few times. This sequence joins TRBV10-2 and TRBJ1-6; D remains unclear. The germline V gene encodes CDR1 WSHSY and CDR2 SAAADI. CDR3 length equals 13 residues. V lost 4 bases and J lost 10, with 11 bases in between. The CDR3 coding sequence is TGCGCCAGCAGTGGGACCCATCAATCACCCCTCCACTTT. Translation: CASSGTHQSPLHF.